This entry lists 32 T cell receptor beta chains sequenced from one sample in a study of cytomegalovirus exposure and HLA in healthy donors. Use of 60 Vbeta and 13 Jbeta primers characterized the PCR. Libraries were prepared by immunoSEQ multiplex PCR; TCRdb keeps only in-frame clonotypes and omits some of them. Among approximately 190,000 clones listed, about two thirds were seen once. Sequencing was done on a sample of PBMCs. These receptor sequences come from a man aged 35 to 55 in good health and CMV-seropositive.

Remarks on this clone: Germline is not matched at one junction end, which may reflect a read error. CDR3 DNA: TGTTCCAGCAGCCCCGGAAGGGGGGCAGGGAGGGACGGAGAGACCCAGTACTTC. This gives the protein CSSSPGRGAGRDGETQYF. The rearrangement links TRBV7-9 to TRBJ2-5; a weak D match, TRBD2 (7 bases). Germline V gene lookup returns CDR1 SEHNR and CDR2 FQNEAQ (reference sequence). This CDR3 comprises 18 residues.

The V and J genes are TRBV2 and TRBJ2-5; tentative D call: TRBD1 (5 bases). The DNA end favors TRBJ2-7, so the J call may be wrong. The germline V gene has CDR1 SNHLY and CDR2 FYNNEI. The CDR3 consists of 14 residues. In DNA form, the CDR3 reads TGTGCCAGCAGTGAGCAGTCTGGGGCTAACGAGCAGTACTTC. This gives the protein CASSEQSGANEQYF.

The rearrangement links TRBV29-1 to TRBJ2-2; a weak D match, TRBD2 (6 bases). Germline loops: CDR1 SQVTM, CDR2 ANQGSEA. CDR3 length: 13 amino acids. The V end was cut by 7 bases, the J end by 6 bases, with 15 bases between. CDR3 protein: CSATKWGAGELFF. The CDR3 bases are TGCAGCGCCACTAAGTGGGGGGCCGGGGAGCTGTTTTTT.

The J gene is TRBJ1-6, the V gene TRBV6-1; tentatively, D is TRBD1 (6 bases). This CDR3 has 14 amino acids. Trimming removed 5 bases from V and 7 bases from J, with 12 bases in between. Looked up from germline, CDR1 is MNHNS and CDR2 is SASEGT. CDR3 in amino acids: CASSPLGGNSPLHF. The CDR3 region has the DNA TGTGCCAGCAGTCCCCTAGGGGGAAATTCACCCCTCCACTTT.

The chain couples TRBV10-2 to TRBJ1-2; weak D call: TRBD1 (6 bases). The germline CDR1 and CDR2 sequences are WSHSY and SAAADI. The CDR3 runs 14 residues. V dropped 2 bases and J dropped 4 bases, with 11 bases sitting between them. The CDR3 DNA follows: TGCGCCAGCAGTGAGCACAGGGTGGGCTATGGCTACACCTTC. Translated, it gives CASSEHRVGYGYTF.

The chain employs TRBV5-1 and TRBJ2-3, with 9 bases that match TRBD1. The CDR3 is 13 residues long. Losses at the gene ends were 4 bases for V and 3 bases for J; bases not matched to a gene: 0. CDR1 SGHRS and CDR2 YFSETQ come from the germline V gene. CDR3 nucleotides: TGCGCCAGCAGCGGGACAGGGACAGATACGCAGTATTTT. It is translated as CASSGTGTDTQYF. The full variable domain, completed using reference TRBV5-1 and TRBJ2-3, is KAGVTQTPRYLIKTRGQQVTLSCSPISGHRSVSWYQQTPGQGLQFLFEYFSETQRNKGNFPGRFSGRQFSNSRSEMNVSTLELGDSALYLCASSGTGTDTQYFGPGTRLTVL.

This clone was recorded only once. This chain connects TRBV6-1 to TRBJ1-1; TRBD1 is a possible D gene (6 bases). V was shortened by 7 bases and J by 5 bases, with 20 bases between the two germline ends. Germline CDR1 is MNHNS and CDR2 is SASEGT. This CDR3 contains 15 residues. The DNA for the CDR3 is TGTGCCAGCACCTCTCAGGGGACACGAACAACTGAAGCTTTCTTT. Amino acids: CASTSQGTRTTEAFF.

This chain connects TRBV5-6 to TRBJ2-3; D gene unclear. Trimming stripped 3 bases from V and 0 bases from J, with 14 bases between. The CDR3 covers 16 residues. The V gene's germline CDR1 is SGHDT and CDR2 YYEEEE. This CDR3 reads CASSSFEETSTDTQYF. The CDR3 bases are TGTGCCAGCAGCTCGTTCGAAGAGACTAGCACAGATACGCAGTATTTT.

V and J are TRBV29-1 and TRBJ1-1; TRBD1 matches 7 bases. The CDR3 length is 14 residues. Looked up from germline, CDR1 is SQVTM and CDR2 is ANQGSEA. V lost 7 bases to trimming and J lost 1 base; unmatched junction nucleotides: 9. The CDR3 nucleotides are TGCAGCGCGGCCCCGGCAGGGGGGAACACTGAAGCTTTCTTT. Translation: CSAAPAGGNTEAFF.

This clone has more than one count but fewer than ten. The J gene is TRBJ2-7, the V gene TRBV7-6, with 12 bases lining up with TRBD1. The CDR3 covers 15 residues. CDR1 SGHVS and CDR2 FNYEAQ come from the germline V gene. V lost 5 bases, J lost 3 bases, and 5 bases stayed unmatched. The DNA of the CDR3 is TGTGCCAGCAGCGTCCGGGACAGGGGGCTCTACGAGCAGTACTTC. Protein sequence: CASSVRDRGLYEQYF.

The V gene is TRBV6-1, the J gene TRBJ1-2, with 12 bases aligning to TRBD1. Germline CDR1 reads MNHNS; CDR2 reads SASEGT. This CDR3 has 16 amino acids. V shed 4 bases, J shed 2 bases, and the junction held 5 bases outside the gene matches. The CDR3, as DNA: TGTGCCAGCAGTGGCCCGGGACAGGGGGCAAACTATGGCTACACCTTC. Protein: CASSGPGQGANYGYTF.

The V and J genes are TRBV6-6 and TRBJ2-2, with D unclear. In germline, CDR1 is MNHNY, CDR2 SVGAGI (reference sequence). V was pared by 2 bases and J by 1 base, with 5 bases between. The CDR3 is 14 amino acids. The chain's CDR3 is CASSYVRNTGELFF. The CDR3 DNA follows: TGTGCCAGCAGTTACGTCAGGAACACCGGGGAGCTGTTTTTT.

The chain employs TRBV6-1 and TRBJ1-1; D gene uncertain. V lost 0 bases, J lost 8 bases, and 10 bases lay in between. CDR3 length: 13 amino acids. Germline V gene sequence: CDR1 MNHNS, CDR2 SASEGT. The chain's CDR3 is CASSEASLVEAFF. CDR3 sequence (DNA): TGTGCCAGCAGTGAAGCGTCACTCGTAGAAGCTTTCTTT.

The CDR3 coding sequence is TGTGCCAGCAGTGAGGACAGGGGTAATGAAAAACTGTTTTTT. This translates into CASSEDRGNEKLFF. The J gene is TRBJ1-4, the V gene TRBV7-2; TRBD1 matches 9 bases. CDR1 and CDR2 (germline): SGHTA, FQGNSA. The V segment lost 6 bases and the J segment 4 bases; nucleotides outside the gene matches: 3. This CDR3 region has 14 residues.

The J gene is TRBJ2-7, the V gene TRBV6-1, with 9 bases lining up with TRBD2. This CDR3 region has 17 residues. CDR1 and CDR2 from the germline V gene are MNHNS and SASEGT. V gave up 0 bases and J gave up 1 base; unmatched junction bases: 7. CDR3 loop: CASSEAGLAGTSYEQYF. The CDR3, as DNA: TGTGCCAGCAGTGAAGCGGGGCTAGCGGGGACATCCTACGAGCAGTACTTC.

The chain links TRBV7-8 to TRBJ1-1, with a possible D match to TRBD1 (6 bases). Germline loops: CDR1 SGHVS, CDR2 FQNEAQ. Between the trimmed V and J ends, which lost 7 bases and 4 bases, there was a span of 16 bases. The length of the CDR3 is 14 residues. The CDR3 DNA reads as TGTGCCAGCACCCTCGAAGGGGGTACCACTGAAGCTTTCTTT. Translating it yields CASTLEGGTTEAFF.

This chain uses TRBV5-4 with TRBJ2-5; D not certain. The germline V and J ends were trimmed by 4 bases and 0 bases, with 4 bases remaining between them. Germline V gene data show CDR1 as SGHNT and CDR2 as YYREEE (reference sequence). This CDR3 contains 12 residues. The DNA of the CDR3 is TGTGCCAGCAGCCCGGACCAAGAGACCCAGTACTTC. This sequence encodes CASSPDQETQYF. Full variable domain (remainder filled in from reference TRBV5-4 and TRBJ2-5): ETGVTQSPTHLIKTRGQQVTLRCSSQSGHNTVSWYQQALGQGPQFIFQYYREEENGRGNFPPRFSGLQFPNYSSELNVNALELDDSALYLCASSPDQETQYFGPGTRLLVL.

V and J are TRBV7-3 and TRBJ2-1; TRBD2 matches 10 bases. V lost 5 bases, J lost 6 bases, and 7 bases stayed unmatched. This CDR3 contains 15 residues. Germline V gene sequence: CDR1 SGHTA, CDR2 FQGTGA. The CDR3, as DNA: TGTGCCAGCAGCATACTAGCGGGAAATACCAATGAGCAGTTCTTC. Protein: CASSILAGNTNEQFF.

This rearrangement joins TRBV2 to TRBJ1-1; 7 positions agree with TRBD1. The CDR3 loop spans 13 amino acids. Germline V lookup: CDR1 SNHLY, CDR2 FYNNEI. In nucleotides, the CDR3 is TGTGCGCATAGCCTAGGGACAGAAACTGAAGCTTTCTTT. Its protein is CAHSLGTETEAFF. The variable domain in full, completed from reference TRBV2 and TRBJ1-1, reads EPEVTQTPSHQVTQMGQEVILRCVPISNHLYFYWYRQILGQKVEFLVSFYNNEISEKSEIFDDQFSVERPDGSNFTLKIRSTKLEDSAMYFCAHSLGTETEAFFGQGTRLTVV.

V and J are TRBV28 and TRBJ1-5; no clear D gene. The germline V and J ends were trimmed by 6 bases and 7 bases, with 13 bases remaining between them. The CDR3 sequence is 13 residues long. CDR1 is MDHEN and CDR2 is SYDVKM in the germline V gene. The CDR3 sequence: CASSPYTIQPQHF. The CDR3 nucleotides are TGTGCCAGCAGCCCTTATACAATACAGCCCCAGCATTTT.

This clone was recorded a few times. The chain has TRBV4-2 and TRBJ1-6; 9 nucleotides line up with TRBD1. The germline V gene has CDR1 LGHNA and CDR2 YNFKEQ. There are 15 residues in the CDR3. The V gene end was trimmed by 4 bases and the J gene end by 10 bases; junction bases not matched to a gene: 8. CDR3 loop: CASSRNRGLESPLHF. CDR3 DNA sequence: TGTGCCAGCAGCCGAAACAGGGGGCTAGAATCACCCCTCCACTTT.

This clone has a handful of counts. This chain joins TRBV11-2 and TRBJ2-7; D is possibly TRBD2 (7 bases). The CDR3 extends over 15 amino acids. The germline gives CDR1 SGHAT, CDR2 FQNNGV. The ends were cut back, 1 base at V and 0 bases at J, with 10 bases in the middle. The CDR3 loop reads CASSLGGGDSYEQYF. The CDR3 nucleotides read TGTGCCAGCAGCTTAGGCGGGGGCGACTCCTACGAGCAGTACTTC.

This clone was counted a few times. Mismatch with germline at one junction end may stem from a read error. The chain has TRBV28 and TRBJ2-7; 8 nucleotides line up with TRBD1. CDR1 MDHEN and CDR2 SYDVKM come from the germline V gene. CDR3 length equals 13 residues. The CDR3 sequence: CASSLRGPGRGQF. The CDR3 DNA reads as TGTGCCAGCAGTTTAAGGGGCCCGGGCAGGGGGCAGTTC.

The rearrangement uses TRBV5-1 and TRBJ2-5; 7 bases map to TRBD2. The end of the DNA fits TRBJ2-7 better, so the J call may be wrong. The germline CDR1 and CDR2 sequences are SGHRS and YFSETQ. This CDR3 has 15 residues. The CDR3 loop reads CASSLEGGYGNEQYF. In nucleotides, the CDR3 is TGCGCCAGCAGCTTGGAGGGAGGGTATGGAAACGAGCAGTACTTC.

The J gene is TRBJ2-7, the V gene TRBV2; a possible D gene is TRBD1 (6 bases). Germline lookup yields CDR1 SNHLY and CDR2 FYNNEI. With 5 bases removed from V and 7 bases from J, the gap between germline ends came to 18 bases. The CDR3 spans 14 residues. The CDR3 DNA sequence: TGTGCCAGCAGTTCGGACAGCCCTATCGGAGAGCAGTACTTC. This gives the protein CASSSDSPIGEQYF. The variable domain in full, completed from reference TRBV2 and TRBJ2-7, reads EPEVTQTPSHQVTQMGQEVILRCVPISNHLYFYWYRQILGQKVEFLVSFYNNEISEKSEIFDDQFSVERPDGSNFTLKIRSTKLEDSAMYFCASSSDSPIGEQYFGPGTRLTVT.

The chain links TRBV12-5 to TRBJ2-3; 10 positions match TRBD2. This CDR3 contains 15 residues. V gave up 5 bases and J gave up 2 bases; unmatched junction bases: 4. Germline lookup yields CDR1 LGHNT and CDR2 FRNRAP. CDR3 in amino acids: CASGLAGASTDTQYF. The CDR3 bases are TGTGCTAGTGGTCTAGCGGGGGCCTCCACAGATACGCAGTATTTT.

The chain recombines TRBV7-9 with TRBJ2-7; possibly TRBD2 for D (7 bases). The CDR3 is made up of 14 amino acids. The V end was cut by 8 bases, the J end by 2 bases, with 16 bases between. CDR1 and CDR2 from the germline V gene are SEHNR and FQNEAQ (reference sequence). DNA of the CDR3: TGTGCCAGCGCGGGGGCTAGCGGTCCCTACGAGCAGTACTTC. As protein: CASAGASGPYEQYF.

V is TRBV19 and J is TRBJ1-6; D remains ambiguous. The CDR3 loop spans 13 amino acids. The germline V gene has CDR1 LNHDA and CDR2 SQIVND (reference sequence). The V gene lost 9 bases and the J gene lost 10 bases, with 16 bases spanning the gap. The CDR3 sequence is CASSQALGSPLHF. In DNA, the CDR3 is TGTGCCAGCAGCCAGGCCCTTGGGTCACCCCTCCACTTT. The full variable domain, completed using reference TRBV19 and TRBJ1-6, is DGGITQSPKYLFRKEGQNVTLSCEQNLNHDAMYWYRQDPGQGLRLIYYSQIVNDFQKGDIAEGYSVSREKKESFPLTVTSAQKNPTAFYLCASSQALGSPLHFGNGTRLTVT.

This clone was seen a handful of times. The chain employs TRBV5-1 and TRBJ1-2, with D unclear. Germline V gene data show CDR1 as SGHRS and CDR2 as YFSETQ. The CDR3 has 13 amino acids. V was pared by 5 bases and J by 3 bases, with 11 bases between. CDR3 nucleotides: TGCGCCAGCAGGTACGACACCTACTATGGCTACACCTTC. This codes for CASRYDTYYGYTF.

The chain joins TRBV7-2 to TRBJ1-1; tentatively, D is TRBD1 (5 bases). V was clipped by 5 bases and J by 8 bases, with 18 bases between them. Germline loops: CDR1 SGHTA, CDR2 FQGNSA. There are 14 residues in the CDR3. The chain's CDR3 is CASSPLTALPEAFF. The CDR3 DNA is TGTGCCAGCAGCCCCCTGACAGCCCTACCCGAAGCTTTCTTT.

V and J are TRBV19 and TRBJ1-5; weak D call: TRBD1 (6 bases). The CDR3 runs 15 residues. Trimming cost V 10 bases and J 2 bases, with 18 bases left between them. CDR1 is LNHDA and CDR2 is SQIVND in the germline V gene (reference sequence). The CDR3 protein is CATALRDIGNQPQHF. In DNA, the CDR3 is TGTGCCACTGCCCTCCGGGACATCGGCAATCAGCCCCAGCATTTT.

This chain uses TRBV6-1 with TRBJ1-2; 7 bases fit TRBD1. Germline lookup yields CDR1 MNHNS and CDR2 SASEGT. Losses at the gene ends were 7 bases for V and 4 bases for J; bases not matched to a gene: 3. The CDR3 contains 12 residues. The CDR3 loop reads CASTGQVYGYTF. CDR3 nucleotide sequence: TGTGCCAGCACCGGACAGGTCTATGGCTACACCTTC.